The sequence of this T cell receptor (beta chain) was determined in a study of blood T cell repertoires in COVID-19 (TCRdb year 2020). For the wider study: Samples from collaborators originated in the United States, Italy and Spain and spanned both the acute and convalescent phases of COVID-19. The material from the prospective study consisted of cDNA or gDNA derived from T cells, B-cell-depleted T cells, or PBMCs. Deeply sampled blood TCRbeta repertoires from subjects exposed to, actively infected with, or recovered from COVID-19 were included in the dataset. The repertoires were made available in a free public database intended to serve as a resource for research on the immune response to SARS-CoV-2. Samples were obtained from the ongoing ImmuneRACE study (first 160 participants) and from about 1,300 subjects provided by 6 global collaborators. Sample metadata almost always included a de-identified subject ID, COVID-19 status, age in years and sex. Where available, HLA class I and class II types were taken from metadata supplied by the sample provider and were not determined by assay-based typing.

One collaborating source in Seattle enrolled patients during active infection and followed them longitudinally through the course of disease. Each collaborating institution followed its own protocols to collect whole blood in K2EDTA tubes. For TCRbeta analysis, collaborator samples were shipped as frozen whole blood, as isolated PBMCs, or as DNA extracted from either sample type. CDR1 is given as WNHNN and CDR2 as SYGVQD, both from the germline V gene (reference sequence). Including the terminal cysteine and phenylalanine, the CDR3 comprises 15 residues. The DNA shown is the 45-base CDR3, in frame from base 1. The junction shows trimming of 2 bases on V and 2 bases on J, plus 11 bases between the germline ends. TCRbeta CDR3 regions were amplified from genomic DNA using the immunoSEQ Assay, a bias-controlled multiplex PCR. Processing in the source paper ran as follows. Nucleated cell counts per sample were estimated from amplification of reference gene primers within the assay. To quantify the absolute abundance of each unique TCRbeta CDR3 rearrangement, sequence reads were collapsed and filtered. For each sample, productive Simpson clonality was calculated as the square root of Simpson's diversity index across productive rearrangements. This is the immuneACCESS table as TCRdb keeps it, with only in-frame sequences that have V and J called. A part of the clones is gone; compared with another copy, unresolved V genes explain less than half, and the rest is unexplained. The V and J calls and clone size were taken over from that table, and D and trimming were inferred from the DNA. The sample table contains about 360,000 clones; only one count was recorded for 86% of them. Around 7.5% of the sample is taken by the ten largest.

The paper as a whole reports these results and caveats: The quantity of clinical and demographic metadata differed by source and by participant and was supplied without curation.

For this clone: Its antigen specificity is not known. Per-nucleotide qualities are absent, and no much larger clonotype sits a single base away.

Sequencing was carried out using peripheral blood. The sequence came from a woman in her fifties or sixties with COVID-19, enrolled during active disease. The sequence joins TRBV10-1 to TRBJ2-3; no D segment can be confidently identified. In nucleotide form, the sequence is TGCGCCAGCAGTGAGGGTTCCCAACTCACAGATACGCAGTATTTT. This encodes CASSEGSQLTDTQYF.